This is a list of T cell receptor beta chains from one sample in a study of T cell responses to AZD1222 COVID-19 vaccine. The data were produced by immunoSEQ multiplex PCR, yet TCRdb's version contains in-frame clones alone and is incomplete. In the table there are 120,000 to 150,000 clones, approximately 89% of which are singletons. Sequences were derived from peripheral blood, sampled 28 days after the second AZD1222 dose. These receptors came from an adult who received the AZD1222 COVID-19 vaccine. Both conserved end residues are part of each CDR3. A D gene is named only where the DNA matches it firmly. Part of the rows lack a size; the others show once, few, many or a class for expanded clones.

TRBV6-5	TRBJ1-1	NA	NA	CASRWRRETEAFF	TGTGCCAGCAGGTGGAGACGGGAAACTGAAGCTTTCTTT
TRBV7-9	TRBJ2-1	TRBD1	NA	CASGRTGANEQFF	TGTGCCAGCGGAAGGACAGGGGCCAATGAGCAGTTCTTC
TRBV11-2	TRBJ2-5	TRBD1	NA	CASSNPDRGRGETQYF	TGTGCCAGCAGCAATCCAGACAGGGGTAGAGGCGAGACCCAGTACTTC
TRBV7-8	TRBJ1-3	NA	NA	CARVAGSGNTIYF	TGTGCCAGAGTGGCGGGTTCTGGAAACACCATATATTTT
TRBV5-4	TRBJ2-1	NA	NA	CASSPQTPDSQFF	TGTGCCAGCAGCCCCCAGACCCCCGATAGTCAGTTCTTC
TRBV1	TRBJ1-6	NA	once	CTGGRGEPLHF	TGCACCGGGGGGCGGGGGGAACCCCTCCACTTT
TRBV28	TRBJ2-5	TRBD2	NA	CASRPLAGRQETQYF	TGTGCCAGCAGGCCACTAGCGGGACGCCAAGAGACCCAGTACTTC
TRBV3-1/TRBV3-2	TRBJ2-1	NA	NA	CASSETRSSYNEQFF	TGTGCCAGCAGCGAAACTCGAAGCTCCTACAATGAGCAGTTCTTC
TRBV29-1	TRBJ1-3	NA	few	CSVETSGNTIYF	TGCAGCGTTGAGACCTCTGGAAACACCATATATTTT
TRBV24-1	TRBJ2-2	NA	NA	CATSDSRDTGELFF	TGTGCCACCAGTGATTCGCGGGACACCGGGGAGCTGTTTTTT
TRBV18	TRBJ1-1	TRBD1	NA	CASSLTGGGTEAFF	TGTGCCAGCTCGCTCACAGGGGGCGGGACTGAAGCTTTCTTT
TRBV11-3	TRBJ2-1	NA	once	CASSFLVGPDNEQFF	TGTGCCAGCAGCTTCCTCGTTGGACCGGACAATGAGCAGTTCTTC
TRBV7-9	TRBJ2-1	NA	few	CASSRTGDEQFF	TGTGCCAGCAGCCGGACTGGGGATGAGCAGTTCTTC
TRBV5-1	TRBJ1-1	TRBD1	NA	CASRRNGQGNTEAFF	TGCGCCAGCAGAAGGAATGGACAGGGTAATACTGAAGCTTTCTTT
TRBV7-9	TRBJ2-7	NA	NA	CASSLLPEYEQYF	TGTGCCAGCAGCTTACTTCCCGAATACGAGCAGTACTTC
TRBV19	TRBJ1-1	NA	NA	CASVYFPGTEAFF	TGTGCCAGCGTTTATTTCCCGGGAACTGAAGCTTTCTTT
TRBV19	TRBJ1-4	NA	NA	CASSARYSEKLFF	TGTGCCAGTAGTGCGAGGTATTCTGAAAAACTGTTTTTT
TRBV4-2	TRBJ2-6	NA	NA	CASSPDLGSSSGANVLTF	TGTGCCAGCAGCCCCGATCTGGGGTCGAGCTCTGGGGCCAACGTCCTGACTTTC
TRBV28	TRBJ1-6	TRBD1	NA	CASKGARDNSPLHF	TGTGCCAGCAAGGGGGCAAGGGATAATTCACCCCTCCACTTT
TRBV10-3	TRBJ1-1	NA	NA	CAIGGEANTEAFF	TGTGCCATCGGAGGGGAAGCGAACACTGAAGCTTTCTTT
TRBV18	TRBJ2-7	TRBD1	NA	CASSPFPGTGGGEQYF	TGTGCCAGCTCACCGTTTCCCGGGACAGGGGGCGGCGAGCAGTACTTC
TRBV9	TRBJ1-1	NA	once	CASSVDGLGPEAFF	TGTGCCAGCAGCGTAGACGGGTTGGGTCCTGAAGCTTTCTTT
TRBV18	TRBJ2-5	TRBD2	NA	CASSPPLGGRETQYF	TGTGCCAGCTCACCACCGTTGGGAGGGAGAGAGACCCAGTACTTC
TRBV11-3	TRBJ1-1	NA	NA	CASSFSTEAFF	TGTGCCAGCAGCTTCTCGACTGAAGCTTTCTTT
TRBV27	TRBJ1-1	NA	NA	CASSFTPNTEAFF	TGTGCCAGCAGTTTTACACCGAACACTGAAGCTTTCTTT
TRBV28	TRBJ2-2	TRBD2	NA	CASGVGDRGLGTSGDTGELFF	TGTGCGTCGGGGGTTGGTGACAGGGGGCTTGGGACTAGCGGGGACACCGGGGAGCTGTTTTTT
TRBV6-2/TRBV6-3	TRBJ2-1	NA	NA	CASSYTRSSYNEQFF	TGTGCCAGCAGTTACACCCGGAGCTCCTACAATGAGCAGTTCTTC
TRBV4-1	TRBJ1-6	NA	NA	CASSQDWVNSPLHF	TGCGCCAGCAGCCAAGACTGGGTCAATTCACCCCTCCACTTT